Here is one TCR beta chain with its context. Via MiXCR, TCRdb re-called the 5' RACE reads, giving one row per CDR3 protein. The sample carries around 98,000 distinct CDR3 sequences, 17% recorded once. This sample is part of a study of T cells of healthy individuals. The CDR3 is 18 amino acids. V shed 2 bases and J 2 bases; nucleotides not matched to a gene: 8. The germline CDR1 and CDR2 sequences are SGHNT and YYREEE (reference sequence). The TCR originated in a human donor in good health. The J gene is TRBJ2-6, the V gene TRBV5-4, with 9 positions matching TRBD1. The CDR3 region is CASSFPGTGLPGANVLTF. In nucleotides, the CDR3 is TGTGCCAGCAGCTTTCCCGGGACAGGGCTCCCTGGGGCCAACGTCCTGACTTTC.